These 18 T cell receptor beta chains came from one sample sequenced in a study of PD-1 and CTLA-4 blockade in melanoma. Some clones are missing from TCRdb's copy, which holds only in-frame ones; the method was immunoSEQ multiplex PCR. The sample holds about 31,000 clones, around 93% seen once. The sample here was CD8+ T cells from peripheral blood, taken from a patient given anti-PD-1 treatment. The receptors were gathered from a human donor with melanoma.

The chain carries TRBV28 and TRBJ1-5, with D maybe TRBD1 (6 bases). Germline V gene lookup returns CDR1 MDHEN and CDR2 SYDVKM. The CDR3 is made up of 16 amino acids. Trimming shortened V by 8 bases and J by 0 bases, and 17 bases separated the two germline ends. The CDR3 is CASQPGGIYSNQPQHF. In DNA, the CDR3 is TGTGCCAGCCAGCCTGGGGGCATCTATAGCAATCAGCCCCAGCATTTT. The whole variable domain, remainder taken from reference TRBV28 and TRBJ1-5, is DVKVTQSSRYLVKRTGEKVFLECVQDMDHENMFWYRQDPGLGLRLIYFSYDVKMKEKGDIPEGYSVSREKKERFSLILESASTNQTSMYLCASQPGGIYSNQPQHFGDGTRLSIL.

V gene TRBV19 combines with J gene TRBJ1-1; perhaps TRBD1 as D (6 bases). The CDR3 is 14 residues long. V gave up 3 bases and J gave up 1 base, with 9 bases separating them. Germline CDR1 reads LNHDA; CDR2 reads SQIVND (reference sequence). The CDR3 nucleotides are TGTGCCAGTAGTATGGGGGGACAGAACACTGAAGCTTTCTTT. Residues: CASSMGGQNTEAFF.

The V call is TRBV27, the J call TRBJ2-7, with 10 nucleotides matching TRBD2. The CDR3 is made up of 14 amino acids. V lost 5 bases, J lost 2 bases, and 3 bases stayed unmatched. Germline values: CDR1 MNHEY, CDR2 SMNVEV (reference sequence). The CDR3 sequence: CASSRTSGPYEQYF. In nucleotides, the CDR3 is TGTGCCAGCAGTCGGACTAGCGGACCCTACGAGCAGTACTTC.

The chain joins TRBV2 to TRBJ2-7; D possibly uses TRBD1 or TRBD2 (5 bases each). CDR1 is SNHLY and CDR2 is FYNNEI in the germline V gene. V lost 7 bases and J 5 bases, leaving 21 bases between the germline ends. The CDR3 runs 15 residues. As DNA, the CDR3 is TGTGCCAGCACCACCATGGTGGGGGAAAGCGACGAGCAGTACTTC. It encodes CASTTMVGESDEQYF.

The CDR3 nucleotides read TGCGCCAGCAGCCAAGAGGAGGCAGCAAATCAGCCCCAGCATTTT. Its protein product is CASSQEEAANQPQHF. V and J are TRBV4-1 and TRBJ1-5, with unresolved D. V lost 0 bases to trimming and J lost 4 bases, with 10 bases between them. The CDR3 extends over 15 amino acids. Germline assignment: CDR1 MGHRA and CDR2 YSYEKL.

This clone came up once. This chain uses TRBV12-3 or TRBV12-4 with TRBJ2-1; D gene unclear. V shed 6 bases and J shed 3 bases, with 6 bases lying between them. The CDR3 runs 12 residues. Written as DNA, the CDR3 is TGTGCCAGCAGACACCTCTACAATGAGCAGTTCTTC. Amino acid sequence: CASRHLYNEQFF.

The chain links TRBV7-9 to TRBJ2-1; D is perhaps TRBD1 or TRBD2 (5 bases each). V dropped 7 bases and J dropped 9 bases, with 19 bases sitting between them. CDR1 is SEHNR and CDR2 is FQNEAQ in the germline V gene (reference sequence). The length of the CDR3 is 14 residues. CDR3 bases: TGTGCCAGCACCTATCGGGACCCTCGAATTGAGCAGTTCTTC. It codes for CASTYRDPRIEQFF.

This chain uses TRBV11-3 with TRBJ2-5, with a tentative D call TRBD2 (5 bases). Trimming stripped 5 bases from V and 3 bases from J, with 13 bases between. The CDR3 totals 14 residues. Germline V gene sequence: CDR1 SGHNT, CDR2 YENEEA. The CDR3 loop is CASSRSGSEETQYF. DNA for the CDR3: TGTGCCAGCAGCCGGAGCGGTTCCGAAGAGACCCAGTACTTC.

This chain links TRBV28 with TRBJ2-2; 7 nucleotides match TRBD2. The CDR3 is 14 amino acids. V lost 7 bases and J lost 4; bases outside the gene matches: 6. The germline CDR1 and CDR2 sequences are MDHEN and SYDVKM. In DNA, the CDR3 is TGTGCCAGCACACGGCAGCGGGGCACCGGGGAGCTGTTTTTT. It specifies CASTRQRGTGELFF.

This clone has a handful of counts. This sequence joins TRBV4-1 and TRBJ2-7; the match to TRBD1 covers 7 bases. Trimming removed 2 bases from V and 2 bases from J; junction bases left unmatched: 6. Germline V gene sequence: CDR1 MGHRA, CDR2 YSYEKL. The length of the CDR3 is 15 residues. Here the CDR3 reads CASSQPGTAPYEQYF. The CDR3 region has the DNA TGCGCCAGCAGCCAACCGGGGACAGCGCCCTACGAGCAGTACTTC.

A few counts support this clone. The chain joins TRBV5-4 to TRBJ1-5, with D tentatively TRBD1 (5 bases). There are 13 residues in the CDR3. The germline CDR1 and CDR2 sequences are SGHNT and YYREEE (reference sequence). Trimming pared 4 bases from V and 2 bases from J, leaving 7 bases between. The CDR3 loop reads CASSRDGNQPQHF. For the CDR3, the DNA is TGTGCCAGCAGCCGGGACGGCAATCAGCCCCAGCATTTT.

The V call is TRBV6-5, the J call TRBJ1-3; D is undetermined. The CDR3 consists of 14 residues. CDR1 and CDR2 (germline): MNHEY, SVGAGI. The V gene lost 4 bases and the J gene lost 2 bases, with 9 bases spanning the gap. This CDR3 reads CASSLEATGNTIYF. CDR3 sequence (DNA): TGTGCCAGCAGTTTAGAGGCTACTGGAAACACCATATATTTT.

The CDR3 is CASSPGTDSNQPQHF. CDR3 bases: TGTGCCAGCTCACCAGGGACGGATAGCAATCAGCCCCAGCATTTT. V usage is TRBV18 and J usage is TRBJ1-5; tentatively, D is TRBD1 (5 bases). CDR1 and CDR2 (germline): KGHSH, LQKENI. Trimming pared 2 bases from V and 0 bases from J, leaving 8 bases between. This CDR3 comprises 15 residues.

CDR3 residues: CASSPYFQETQYF. CDR3 sequence (DNA): TGTGCCAGCAGCCCCTACTTCCAAGAGACCCAGTACTTC. The chain carries TRBV4-2 and TRBJ2-5; D not certain. The CDR3 is 13 residues long. CDR1 is LGHNA, CDR2 YNFKEQ, per germline. Deletions cut 4 bases from V and 1 base from J, with 7 bases between.

The chain is built from TRBV30 and TRBJ2-5; 12 bases agree with TRBD1. Germline V gene data show CDR1 as GTSNPN and CDR2 as SVGIG (reference sequence). This CDR3 is 14 amino acids long. With V trimmed by 2 bases and J by 9 bases, 7 bases remained unmatched. The DNA for the CDR3 is TGTGCCTGGAGTCCCCGGGACAGGGGGCTTCCCCAGTACTTC. Residues: CAWSPRDRGLPQYF.

In regard to this clone: One end of the junction varies from germline; a read error may be responsible. V is TRBV2 and J is TRBJ1-2; 7 positions match TRBD1. This CDR3 has 13 residues. Germline CDR1 is SNHLY and CDR2 is FYNNEI. In DNA form, the CDR3 reads TGTGACAGCAGAGCGACAGGGAACTATGGCTACACCTTC. Its translation is CDSRATGNYGYTF.

The chain joins TRBV24-1 to TRBJ2-5; D is possibly TRBD1 (5 bases). Deletions cut 3 bases from V and 3 bases from J, with 10 bases between. CDR1 is KGHDR, CDR2 SFDVKD, per germline. The CDR3 length is 14 residues. The CDR3 DNA reads TGTGCCACCAGTGATCACACAGGAGAAGAGACCCAGTACTTC. It codes for CATSDHTGEETQYF.

The rearrangement links TRBV28 to TRBJ2-7; D may be TRBD2 (7 bases). CDR3 size: 17 residues. Trimming took off 7 bases at V and 2 bases at J, with 24 bases between the two ends. The germline V gene encodes CDR1 MDHEN and CDR2 SYDVKM. CDR3 sequence reads: CASTGRGAREGAYEQYF. Here the CDR3 DNA reads TGTGCCAGCACCGGGAGAGGAGCGAGGGAGGGGGCCTACGAGCAGTACTTC.